The rows below give T cell receptor beta chains drawn from one sample of a study of blood T cell repertoires in COVID-19. The method was immunoSEQ multiplex PCR; TCRdb's version includes in-frame clones alone and lacks a portion of them. The table shows some 260,000 clones, with approximately 90% occurring only once. Sequencing used peripheral blood. The receptor source for this set is a woman aged 35 to 49 who had recovered from COVID-19. Both conserved end residues are part of each CDR3. The D gene is left open where the match is weak. Rows may omit the clone size; those that give it use once, few, many or a size class.

clone_size	d_call	v_call	j_call	cdr3_aa	cdr3_nt
few	TRBD1	TRBV7-2	TRBJ1-1	CASSLHRGTEAFF	TGTGCCAGCAGCTTACACAGGGGGACTGAAGCTTTCTTT
.	TRBD2	TRBV18	TRBJ2-7	CASSPLAGGEGEQYF	TGTGCCAGCTCACCATTGGCGGGAGGGGAGGGCGAGCAGTACTTC
.	TRBD1	TRBV7-2	TRBJ2-1	CASRATGMAYNEQFF	TGTGCCAGCAGAGCGACAGGGATGGCCTACAATGAGCAGTTCTTC
.	TRBD2	TRBV19	TRBJ2-2	CASTPLAAANTGELFF	TGTGCCAGTACCCCCCTAGCGGCAGCGAACACCGGGGAGCTGTTTTTT
.	TRBD1	TRBV18	TRBJ2-1	CASSPQGQGEQFF	TGTGCCAGCTCACCCCAAGGACAGGGTGAGCAGTTCTTC
.	TRBD2	TRBV5-3	TRBJ2-5	CARSPIGAGGQETQYF	TGTGCCAGAAGCCCGATCGGAGCGGGAGGCCAAGAGACCCAGTACTTC
.	TRBD1	TRBV6-6	TRBJ1-5	CASSYPGQGYQPQHF	TGTGCCAGCAGCTACCCCGGACAGGGGTATCAGCCCCAGCATTTT
.	.	TRBV19	TRBJ2-1	CASSIDASPHNEQFF	TGTGCCAGTAGTATAGATGCTAGCCCCCACAATGAGCAGTTCTTC
.	TRBD1	TRBV19	TRBJ1-4	CASSPRYRGNEKLFF	TGTGCCAGTAGTCCCCGGTACAGGGGAAATGAAAAACTGTTTTTT
.	TRBD2	TRBV4-1	TRBJ2-1	CASSPSGTPGDEQFF	TGCGCCAGCAGCCCGAGCGGGACCCCCGGGGATGAGCAGTTCTTC
.	TRBD1	TRBV19	TRBJ2-1	CASSTTGALQFF	TGTGCCAGTAGCACGACAGGGGCCCTCCAGTTCTTC
.	.	TRBV7-2	TRBJ1-5	CASSWQASGNQPQHF	TGTGCCAGCAGCTGGCAGGCCAGTGGCAATCAGCCCCAGCATTTT
once	.	TRBV6-5	TRBJ1-1	CASTQRPQGPEAFF	TGTGCCAGCACCCAACGCCCCCAGGGCCCTGAAGCTTTCTTT
.	TRBD2	TRBV6-2/TRBV6-3	TRBJ2-1	CASSYSETSGYNEQFF	TGTGCCAGCAGTTACTCCGAGACTAGCGGGTACAATGAGCAGTTCTTC
.	.	TRBV7-9	TRBJ2-7	CASSLVGPEQYF	TGTGCCAGCAGCTTAGTTGGGCCCGAGCAGTACTTC
.	TRBD1	TRBV7-9	TRBJ2-5	CASSPRTGSLRVLGETQYF	TGTGCCAGCAGCCCCAGGACAGGGTCTTTGAGGGTCTTGGGGGAGACCCAGTACTTC
.	TRBD1	TRBV5-1	TRBJ1-1	CASSPGTGVVDTEAFF	TGCGCCAGCAGCCCCGGGACAGGGGTTGTGGACACTGAAGCTTTCTTT
.	TRBD1	TRBV19	TRBJ1-2	CASSGEWDRVLFGYTF	TGTGCCAGTAGTGGGGAGTGGGACAGGGTTTTGTTTGGCTACACCTTC
.	TRBD1	TRBV7-9	TRBJ1-2	CASSPATGGGYGYTF	TGTGCCAGCAGCCCCGCGACAGGGGGAGGCTATGGCTACACCTTC
once	.	TRBV24-1	TRBJ1-2	CATRGGQTYGYTF	TGTGCCACCAGGGGGGGGCAGACCTATGGCTACACCTTC
.	TRBD2	TRBV5-4	TRBJ2-7	CASSHGLAGEQYF	TGTGCCAGCAGCCATGGACTAGCCGGCGAGCAGTACTTC
.	TRBD1	TRBV7-2	TRBJ1-2	CASSSTGTGDPGGYTF	TGTGCCAGCAGCTCGACCGGGACAGGGGACCCAGGTGGCTACACCTTC
many	TRBD1	TRBV7-9	TRBJ1-2	CASSQGDRYTF	TGTGCCAGCAGCCAGGGGGATAGGTACACCTTC
.	.	TRBV3-1/TRBV3-2	TRBJ2-7	CASSQRGGYEQYF	TGTGCCAGCAGCCAAAGGGGGGGCTACGAGCAGTACTTC
.	.	TRBV4-1	TRBJ2-2	CASTSITGTGELFF	TGCGCCAGCACCTCCATTACGGGCACCGGGGAGCTGTTTTTT
.	TRBD1	TRBV19	TRBJ1-2	CASSTQGQGGNYGYTF	TGTGCCAGTAGTACCCAGGGACAGGGTGGTAACTATGGCTACACCTTC
.	TRBD1	TRBV9	TRBJ2-7	CASSAKDRDHEQYF	TGTGCCAGCAGCGCTAAAGACAGGGATCACGAGCAGTACTTC
.	.	TRBV4-3	TRBJ1-2	CASSQDRGARYGYTF	TGCGCCAGCAGCCAAGATCGGGGGGCTCGGTATGGCTACACCTTC
.	.	TRBV6-4	TRBJ1-2	CASSDGGAGGYTF	TGTGCCAGCAGTGATGGGGGGGCGGGCGGCTACACCTTC
few	.	TRBV6-5	TRBJ1-1	CASRPGVGSTEAFF	TGTGCCAGCAGACCAGGGGTTGGGAGCACTGAAGCTTTCTTT
.	.	TRBV5-4	TRBJ1-1	CASSLGVAEAFF	TGTGCCAGCAGCTTGGGTGTCGCTGAAGCTTTCTTT
.	TRBD2	TRBV11-3	TRBJ2-5	CATGLAGPRGETQYF	TGTGCCACCGGGCTAGCGGGACCCCGGGGGGAGACCCAGTACTTC
.	TRBD2	TRBV3-1/TRBV3-2	TRBJ2-1	CASKGRAGGPYNEQFF	TGTGCCAGCAAGGGAAGAGCGGGAGGGCCCTACAATGAGCAGTTCTTC
.	TRBD2	TRBV5-1	TRBJ2-1	CASSLGGSGSSGGEQFF	TGCGCCAGCAGCTTGGGGGGTAGCGGGAGTTCCGGAGGTGAGCAGTTCTTC
.	.	TRBV19	TRBJ2-3	CASSPGLTDTQYF	TGTGCCAGTAGTCCGGGACTGACAGATACGCAGTATTTT
.	.	TRBV5-1	TRBJ2-7	CASSLGRSTYEQYF	TGCGCCAGCAGCTTGGGGAGAAGTACCTACGAGCAGTACTTC
.	TRBD2	TRBV3-1/TRBV3-2	TRBJ2-7	CASSPGLAVYEQYF	TGTGCCAGCAGCCCGGGACTAGCGGTCTACGAGCAGTACTTC
few	.	TRBV9	TRBJ1-3	CASSARDTPSGNTIYF	TGTGCCAGCAGCGCCAGGGACACCCCCTCTGGAAACACCATATATTTT
.	.	TRBV3-1/TRBV3-2	TRBJ1-1	CASSPIRGMNTEAFF	TGTGCCAGCAGCCCGATTAGGGGGATGAACACTGAAGCTTTCTTT
few	.	TRBV7-2	TRBJ1-2	CASSLRWVEDGYTF	TGTGCCAGCAGCTTACGATGGGTGGAGGATGGCTACACCTTC
.	TRBD2	TRBV9	TRBJ2-1	CASSPPSGGSYNEQFF	TGTGCCAGCAGCCCTCCTAGCGGGGGCTCCTACAATGAGCAGTTCTTC
few	TRBD1	TRBV6-5	TRBJ1-2	CASSPGQALYGYTF	TGTGCCAGCAGCCCCGGACAGGCCCTCTATGGCTACACCTTC
.	.	TRBV7-8	TRBJ1-5	CASSLGAGVNQPQHF	TGTGCCAGCAGCTTAGGAGCAGGGGTCAATCAGCCCCAGCATTTT